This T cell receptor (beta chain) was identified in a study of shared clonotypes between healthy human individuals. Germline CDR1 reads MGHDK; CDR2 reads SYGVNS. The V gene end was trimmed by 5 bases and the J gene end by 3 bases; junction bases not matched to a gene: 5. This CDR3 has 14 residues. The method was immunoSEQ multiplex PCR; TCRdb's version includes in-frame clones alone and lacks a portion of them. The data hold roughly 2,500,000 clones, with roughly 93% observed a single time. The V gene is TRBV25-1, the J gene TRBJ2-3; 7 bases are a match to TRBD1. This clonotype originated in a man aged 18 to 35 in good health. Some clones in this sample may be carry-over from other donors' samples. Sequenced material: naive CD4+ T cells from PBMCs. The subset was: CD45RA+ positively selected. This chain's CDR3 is CASSWFRGTDTQYF. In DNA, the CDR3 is TGTGCCAGCAGTTGGTTCAGGGGGACAGATACGCAGTATTTT.